This T cell receptor beta chain was recorded in a study of PD-1 blockade in classical Hodgkin lymphoma. Regarding the study as a whole: Baseline TCR diversity was reportedly lower in newly diagnosed patients than healthy donors. It was CD4+ TCR diversity, not CD8+, that rose significantly by C4D1.

No patient escaped relapse after autologous stem cell transplantation, and brentuximab vedotin exposure varied. Researchers report purifying CD4+ T cells from thawed PBMCs by magnetic negative selection. Sequencing was performed with immunoSEQ multiplex PCR; in TCRdb, only in-frame clones are kept and a portion is missing. The sample has several thousand clones, about 80% seen once; the top ten hold under 3%. Comment on this clone: As yet, its antigen is unknown.

Trimming stripped 1 base from V and 10 bases from J, with 15 bases between. There are 14 residues in the CDR3. Germline V CDR1 and CDR2: SGHDN, FVKESK. The gene calls are TRBV14 and TRBJ2-3; D gene uncertain. Material: CD4+ T cells from blood, obtained at baseline. This TCR was recovered from a human donor with classical Hodgkin lymphoma. The chain's CDR3 is CASSQAIAGRAQYF. CDR3 coding DNA: TGTGCCAGCAGCCAAGCAATAGCAGGCCGCGCGCAGTATTTT.